The rows below give T cell receptor beta chains drawn from one sample of a study of blood T cell repertoires in COVID-19. The assay was immunoSEQ multiplex PCR, and TCRdb's table has in-frame clones only and misses some. This sample yields more than 400,000 clones, of which 90% are seen a single time; under 0.7% belongs to the top ten. The sample consisted of PBMCs or T cells enriched from blood (not recorded which). All receptors derive from a man aged 18-30 years who had recovered from COVID-19. CDR3s include the opening cysteine and the closing phenylalanine or tryptophan. A D gene is named only where the DNA matches it firmly.

d_gene,v_gene,CDR3aa
TRBD1,TRBV10-3,CAISVAGTGGFEAFF
TRBD2,TRBV7-9,CASSLSGGLYNEQFF
-,TRBV4-1,CASSGQPNTEAFF
TRBD1,TRBV2,CASRKGGAGGATNEKLFF
TRBD1,TRBV5-1,CASSQGQGTLEKLFF
-,TRBV7-8,CASSLGLRDTQYF
-,TRBV19,CASSISAGGGIDEKLFF
TRBD2,TRBV19,CASSMGLGPYEQYF
TRBD1,TRBV5-1,CASRSGQVSYNEQFF
TRBD2,TRBV10-1,CASRVSGRPANEQFF
TRBD1,TRBV10-1,CASSRTGVTDTQYF
-,TRBV7-9,CASSQLGRRGNTEAFF
-,TRBV6-5,CASSSAQGNTEAFF
TRBD1,TRBV3-1/TRBV3-2,CASSQTDRGNGYTF